The rows below give T cell receptor beta chains drawn from one sample of a study of blood T cell repertoires in COVID-19. Produced via immunoSEQ multiplex PCR; TCRdb's table is partial and in-frame only. The table has 150,000 to 170,000 clones, about 85% seen once; the top ten hold approximately 0.63%. The sample consisted of peripheral blood. The receptor source for this set is a man in his sixties with COVID-19, enrolled during active disease. The CDR3 runs from the conserved cysteine through the conserved F or W. A D gene is named only where the DNA matches it firmly. The listing skips clone size in some rows; elsewhere it reads once, few, many or a size class.

d_gene: TRBD1
v_gene: TRBV11-3
abundance: once
j_gene: TRBJ1-4
CDR3nt: TGTGCCAGCAGCTTAGGTGGGACAGTATACGAAAAACTGTTTTTT
CDR3aa: CASSLGGTVYEKLFF

d_gene: TRBD1
v_gene: TRBV18
abundance: .
j_gene: TRBJ1-6
CDR3nt: TGTGCCAGCTCAAGGGACAGTAATAATTCACCCCTCCACTTT
CDR3aa: CASSRDSNNSPLHF

d_gene: .
v_gene: TRBV7-2
abundance: .
j_gene: TRBJ1-5
CDR3nt: TGTGCCAGCAGCTTAGGGGAGGGACTCGGACAGCCCCAGCATTTT
CDR3aa: CASSLGEGLGQPQHF

d_gene: .
v_gene: TRBV27
abundance: .
j_gene: TRBJ2-7
CDR3nt: TGTGCCAGCAGTTTAGGGCCCCCCTGGGAGCAGTACTTC
CDR3aa: CASSLGPPWEQYF

d_gene: .
v_gene: TRBV18
abundance: .
j_gene: TRBJ1-2
CDR3nt: TGTGCCAGCTCATCAGGACAGAACTATGGCTACACCTTC
CDR3aa: CASSSGQNYGYTF

d_gene: .
v_gene: TRBV7-9
abundance: .
j_gene: TRBJ1-1
CDR3nt: TGTGCCAGCAGCCGCCCTCCGGGGACTGAAGCTTTCTTT
CDR3aa: CASSRPPGTEAFF

d_gene: TRBD2
v_gene: TRBV4-2
abundance: .
j_gene: TRBJ2-1
CDR3nt: TGTGCCAGCAGCGTTATAGCGGGAGCCCGAAATGAGCAGTTCTTC
CDR3aa: CASSVIAGARNEQFF

d_gene: .
v_gene: TRBV6-2/TRBV6-3
abundance: .
j_gene: TRBJ1-5
CDR3nt: TGTGCCAGCAGCCTTCGACAGATCGGCAATCAGCCCCAGCATTTT
CDR3aa: CASSLRQIGNQPQHF

d_gene: TRBD1
v_gene: TRBV27
abundance: .
j_gene: TRBJ1-2
CDR3nt: TGTGCCAGCAGAAGGGACAGGGGCCCGGATGGCTACACCTTC
CDR3aa: CASRRDRGPDGYTF

d_gene: .
v_gene: TRBV6-2/TRBV6-3
abundance: .
j_gene: TRBJ1-2
CDR3nt: TGTGCCAGCAGCTCACAGCAACCAAACTATGGCTACACCTTC
CDR3aa: CASSSQQPNYGYTF

d_gene: .
v_gene: TRBV5-6
abundance: .
j_gene: TRBJ2-4
CDR3nt: TGTGCCAGCAGCTTGGCCGAGGTAGCTCCCAAAAACATTCAGTACTTC
CDR3aa: CASSLAEVAPKNIQYF

d_gene: .
v_gene: TRBV9
abundance: few
j_gene: TRBJ2-5
CDR3nt: TGTGCCAGCAGCGTAGGGTCGGGGTCGGAGACCCAGTACTTC
CDR3aa: CASSVGSGSETQYF

d_gene: TRBD2
v_gene: TRBV6-5
abundance: .
j_gene: TRBJ2-7
CDR3nt: TGTGCCAGCAGTTCTCCGACTAGCGGGAACGAGCAGTACTTC
CDR3aa: CASSSPTSGNEQYF

d_gene: .
v_gene: TRBV10-3
abundance: .
j_gene: TRBJ1-6
CDR3nt: TGTGCCATCACCCCCGGGACTTCTGATAATTCACCCCTCCACTTT
CDR3aa: CAITPGTSDNSPLHF

d_gene: TRBD1
v_gene: TRBV7-9
abundance: .
j_gene: TRBJ1-1
CDR3nt: TGTGCCAGCAGCAATTACGGACAGGGCAGAGTCACGAACACTGAAGCTTTCTTT
CDR3aa: CASSNYGQGRVTNTEAFF

d_gene: TRBD1
v_gene: TRBV2
abundance: .
j_gene: TRBJ1-2
CDR3nt: TGTGCCAGCAGTGAAATTCTGACAGGGGGGATTGATGGCTACACCTTC
CDR3aa: CASSEILTGGIDGYTF

d_gene: .
v_gene: TRBV3-1/TRBV3-2
abundance: .
j_gene: TRBJ1-6
CDR3nt: TGTGCCAGCAGCCAACCCCAGGGGACACGTAATTCACCCCTCCACTTT
CDR3aa: CASSQPQGTRNSPLHF

d_gene: .
v_gene: TRBV5-1
abundance: .
j_gene: TRBJ2-1
CDR3nt: TGCGCCAGCAGCCCCCGCGGAGGGGCTCGGAATGAGCAGTTCTTC
CDR3aa: CASSPRGGARNEQFF

d_gene: .
v_gene: TRBV2
abundance: .
j_gene: TRBJ1-3
CDR3nt: TGTGCCAGCAGTGAAGCTGCCAGGGGATTGAACACCATATATTTT
CDR3aa: CASSEAARGLNTIYF

d_gene: TRBD2
v_gene: TRBV5-4
abundance: .
j_gene: TRBJ2-1
CDR3nt: TGTGCCAGCAGCTTGACTAGCGGGGCATACAATGAGCAGTTCTTC
CDR3aa: CASSLTSGAYNEQFF

d_gene: TRBD1
v_gene: TRBV7-2
abundance: .
j_gene: TRBJ1-3
CDR3nt: TGTGCCAGCAGCCCCTTTACAGGGGGCGCGGAAAACACCATATATTTT
CDR3aa: CASSPFTGGAENTIYF

d_gene: TRBD1
v_gene: TRBV5-8
abundance: .
j_gene: TRBJ1-2
CDR3nt: TGTGCCAGCAACCCACGCGGACAGGGGGCATCTGGCTACACCTTC
CDR3aa: CASNPRGQGASGYTF

d_gene: TRBD1
v_gene: TRBV11-3
abundance: .
j_gene: TRBJ1-4
CDR3nt: TGTGCCAGCAGCCCGATGGGGACAGCAACTAATGAAAAACTGTTTTTT
CDR3aa: CASSPMGTATNEKLFF

d_gene: TRBD2
v_gene: TRBV19
abundance: .
j_gene: TRBJ2-5
CDR3nt: TGTGCCAGTAGTATGCCCCAGCTAGCGGGGGTTCAAGAGACCCAGTACTTC
CDR3aa: CASSMPQLAGVQETQYF

d_gene: .
v_gene: TRBV5-8
abundance: .
j_gene: TRBJ2-5
CDR3nt: TGTGCCAGCAGATGGGGATCGGTCACGGGATCCTCCCAAGAGACCCAGTACTTC
CDR3aa: CASRWGSVTGSSQETQYF

d_gene: TRBD2
v_gene: TRBV3-1/TRBV3-2
abundance: .
j_gene: TRBJ2-1
CDR3nt: TGTGCCAGCAGCCAAGATAGGACTAGCGGGGGGAATGAGCAGTTCTTC
CDR3aa: CASSQDRTSGGNEQFF

d_gene: TRBD1
v_gene: TRBV7-9
abundance: .
j_gene: TRBJ2-3
CDR3nt: TGTGCCAGCAGCTTAGCTAGGACAGGGATCCGTGTCACAGATACGCAGTATTTT
CDR3aa: CASSLARTGIRVTDTQYF

d_gene: TRBD1
v_gene: TRBV7-8
abundance: .
j_gene: TRBJ1-2
CDR3nt: TGTGCCAGCAGCTTAGGTCGAGGGGGCGGTGGCTACACCTTC
CDR3aa: CASSLGRGGGGYTF

d_gene: .
v_gene: TRBV6-1
abundance: .
j_gene: TRBJ1-4
CDR3nt: TGTGCCAGCAGTGAATCGTTCCTTCTCCGGGGGATCGGTGAAAAACTGTTTTTT
CDR3aa: CASSESFLLRGIGEKLFF

d_gene: TRBD1
v_gene: TRBV9
abundance: once
j_gene: TRBJ1-3
CDR3nt: TGTGCCAGCAGCGTAGAGGACAGGGTCCTTTCTGGTGGAAACACCATATATTTT
CDR3aa: CASSVEDRVLSGGNTIYF

d_gene: .
v_gene: TRBV27
abundance: .
j_gene: TRBJ1-2
CDR3nt: TGTGCCAGCAGGATAGGGGTAACCTTC
CDR3aa: CASRIGVTF

d_gene: TRBD1
v_gene: TRBV27
abundance: .
j_gene: TRBJ1-1
CDR3nt: TGTGCCAGCAGTAGGACAGGGAGGCTCCCCACTGAAGCTTTCTTT
CDR3aa: CASSRTGRLPTEAFF

d_gene: TRBD1
v_gene: TRBV10-3
abundance: .
j_gene: TRBJ1-4
CDR3nt: TGTGCCATCAGTGGAGACAGGGACGGAGGCGCCGAAAAACTGTTTTTT
CDR3aa: CAISGDRDGGAEKLFF

d_gene: .
v_gene: TRBV6-1
abundance: .
j_gene: TRBJ1-5
CDR3nt: TGTGCCAGCAGTGAAGATTGGGGAGGCCAGCCCCAGCATTTT
CDR3aa: CASSEDWGGQPQHF

d_gene: TRBD1
v_gene: TRBV6-6
abundance: .
j_gene: TRBJ1-1
CDR3nt: TGTGCCAGCAGTCGACAGGGGGAAGCTTTCTTT
CDR3aa: CASSRQGEAFF

d_gene: TRBD1
v_gene: TRBV2
abundance: .
j_gene: TRBJ1-2
CDR3nt: TGTGCCAGCAGTGAACCGGGACAGGGGTGGTATGGCTACACCTTC
CDR3aa: CASSEPGQGWYGYTF

d_gene: .
v_gene: TRBV7-8
abundance: .
j_gene: TRBJ2-3
CDR3nt: TGTGCCAGCAGCTTGAGTAGGGGGGGGCAAGGAGATACGCAGTATTTT
CDR3aa: CASSLSRGGQGDTQYF

d_gene: .
v_gene: TRBV5-4
abundance: .
j_gene: TRBJ1-2
CDR3nt: TGTGCCAGCAGCTTGTCTCTTGGGTCGGAGGGGATGTATGGCTACACCTTC
CDR3aa: CASSLSLGSEGMYGYTF

d_gene: .
v_gene: TRBV6-2/TRBV6-3
abundance: few
j_gene: TRBJ1-5
CDR3nt: TGTGCCAGCAGTTACCATGGGAGCAGGGGTCAGCCCCAGCATTTT
CDR3aa: CASSYHGSRGQPQHF

d_gene: .
v_gene: TRBV2
abundance: .
j_gene: TRBJ1-2
CDR3nt: TGTGCCAGCAGCCAAGAGACTTCTCCTCGGGGCTACACCTTC
CDR3aa: CASSQETSPRGYTF

d_gene: .
v_gene: TRBV7-3
abundance: .
j_gene: TRBJ2-2
CDR3nt: TGTGCCAGCAGCTTAGGACTTGCCGGGGAGCTGTTTTTT
CDR3aa: CASSLGLAGELFF

d_gene: .
v_gene: TRBV15
abundance: .
j_gene: TRBJ1-2
CDR3nt: TGTGCCACCAGCAGTTCGACCCCGGGAGAGGGTCGGGGAGCCTATGGCTACACCTTC
CDR3aa: CATSSSTPGEGRGAYGYTF

d_gene: TRBD1
v_gene: TRBV6-2/TRBV6-3
abundance: .
j_gene: TRBJ2-5
CDR3nt: TGTGCCAGCAGTTTGGGACAGCCACCCCAAGAGACCCAGTACTTC
CDR3aa: CASSLGQPPQETQYF

d_gene: TRBD1
v_gene: TRBV5-4
abundance: .
j_gene: TRBJ1-6
CDR3nt: TGTGCCAGCAGCTCCTTGGACAGGAGCTCCTATAATTCACCCCTCCACTTT
CDR3aa: CASSSLDRSSYNSPLHF

d_gene: .
v_gene: TRBV5-1
abundance: .
j_gene: TRBJ1-3
CDR3nt: TGCGCCAGCAGCTTGGCGGGGATCTCTGGAAACACCATATATTTT
CDR3aa: CASSLAGISGNTIYF

d_gene: .
v_gene: TRBV24-1
abundance: .
j_gene: TRBJ2-1
CDR3nt: TGTGCCACCAGTGATCAGACTACTAACTATGAGCAGTTCTTC
CDR3aa: CATSDQTTNYEQFF

d_gene: .
v_gene: TRBV4-3
abundance: .
j_gene: TRBJ1-4
CDR3nt: TGCGCCAGCAGCCAGCGAGGATCCGATGAAAAACTGTTTTTT
CDR3aa: CASSQRGSDEKLFF

d_gene: .
v_gene: TRBV7-2
abundance: .
j_gene: TRBJ2-1
CDR3nt: TGTGCCAGCAGCTTTGCCGAGTACAATGAGCAGTTCTTC
CDR3aa: CASSFAEYNEQFF

d_gene: TRBD2
v_gene: TRBV5-1
abundance: .
j_gene: TRBJ2-1
CDR3nt: TGCGCCAGCAGCAGGACTAGCGGGGGAAGTTCCAATGAGCAGTTCTTC
CDR3aa: CASSRTSGGSSNEQFF

d_gene: TRBD1
v_gene: TRBV2
abundance: .
j_gene: TRBJ1-6
CDR3nt: TGTGCCAGCAGTCAGATCCCGTCGACAGGGGGGAATTATAATTCACCCCTCCACTTT
CDR3aa: CASSQIPSTGGNYNSPLHF

d_gene: .
v_gene: TRBV7-9
abundance: once
j_gene: TRBJ1-4
CDR3nt: TGTGCCAGCAGCTTACTCGAAAAACTGTTTTTT
CDR3aa: CASSLLEKLFF

d_gene: .
v_gene: TRBV3-1/TRBV3-2
abundance: .
j_gene: TRBJ1-1
CDR3nt: TGTGCCAGCAGCCCACGGGGGGGGAACACTGAAGCTTTCTTT
CDR3aa: CASSPRGGNTEAFF

d_gene: .
v_gene: TRBV11-2
abundance: .
j_gene: TRBJ2-5
CDR3nt: TGTGCCAGCAGCTTACATCCAGGGAATGAGGAGACCCAGTACTTC
CDR3aa: CASSLHPGNEETQYF

d_gene: TRBD1
v_gene: TRBV9
abundance: .
j_gene: TRBJ1-3
CDR3nt: TGTGCCAGCAGCACACAGGGGGTTTCTGGAAACACCATATATTTT
CDR3aa: CASSTQGVSGNTIYF